This TCR beta chain stems from a study of blood T cell repertoires in COVID-19. Study information: Cohort 3 recovered donors had two negative PCRs, clearance, or symptom resolution.

Participants were aged about 18 to 90 years, lived in over 20 US areas, and enrolled virtually. The germline CDR1 and CDR2 sequences are LGHDT and YNNKEL (reference sequence). V lost 7 bases and J 9 bases, leaving 10 bases between the germline ends. CDR3 size: 12 residues. Per the authors' pipeline: Reference gene primer amplification yielded estimated nucleated cell counts. Libraries were prepared by immunoSEQ multiplex PCR; TCRdb keeps only in-frame clonotypes and omits some of them. The V and J calls and clone size were taken over from that table, and D and trimming were inferred from the DNA. Of around 360,000 clones detected, about 87% appear once; the ten largest clones hold less than 2.5%.

The source is a man aged 35-49 years in a cohort exposed to, infected with or recovered from COVID-19 (not recorded which). Sequences were obtained from PBMCs or T cells enriched from blood (not recorded which). This chain uses TRBV3-1 (or the pseudogene TRBV3-2) with TRBJ1-6; no firm D call. For the CDR3, the DNA is TGTGCCAGCAACAACGGGGTTTCACCCCTCCACTTT. It encodes CASNNGVSPLHF.